A single sample is the source of the 21 T cell receptor beta chains below, sequenced in a study of blood T cell repertoires in COVID-19. The method was immunoSEQ multiplex PCR; TCRdb's version includes in-frame clones alone and lacks a portion of them. The repertoire holds some 220,000 clones, roughly 88% seen once, with 9.7% in the top ten. Specimen: peripheral blood. Receptors were obtained from a man aged 45-60 years with active or convalescent COVID-19.

The V call is TRBV11-2, the J call TRBJ2-1; TRBD1 agrees at 8 bases. The germline CDR1 and CDR2 sequences are SGHAT and FQNNGV. This CDR3 contains 13 residues. With V trimmed by 8 bases and J by 3 bases, 3 bases remained unmatched. The CDR3: CASAGTGYNEQFF. CDR3 coding DNA: TGTGCCAGCGCGGGGACAGGCTACAATGAGCAGTTCTTC. The full variable domain, its missing parts supplied by reference TRBV11-2 and TRBJ2-1, is EAGVAQSPRYKIIEKRQSVAFWCNPISGHATLYWYQQILGQGPKLLIQFQNNGVVDDSQLPKDRFSAERLKGVDSTLKIQPAKLEDSAVYLCASAGTGYNEQFFGPGTRLTVL.

The V call is TRBV4-3, the J call TRBJ2-5; D is undetermined. Trimming removed 0 bases from V and 4 bases from J, with 6 bases in between. CDR1 is LGHNA, CDR2 YSLEER, per germline. The CDR3 loop spans 13 amino acids. Written as DNA, the CDR3 is TGCGCCAGCAGCCAAGATCCAGGAGAGACCCAGTACTTC. Protein: CASSQDPGETQYF.

This clone was recorded once. V is TRBV18 and J is TRBJ2-1; 9 bases map to TRBD1. The CDR3 totals 13 residues. Germline V gene lookup returns CDR1 KGHSH and CDR2 LQKENI. The junction had 3 bases not matched to a gene; V was cut back by 5 bases and J by 7 bases. This CDR3 reads CASSGTGQNEQFF. The CDR3 coding sequence is TGTGCCAGCTCAGGGACAGGGCAGAATGAGCAGTTCTTC.

V is TRBV7-2 and J is TRBJ1-2; possibly TRBD1 for D (6 bases). V lost 5 bases and J 4 bases, leaving 17 bases between the germline ends. Germline CDR1 SGHTA, CDR2 FQGNSA. This CDR3 has 15 residues. CDR3 DNA: TGTGCCAGCAGCCCATACACCAGGGGTTTCTATGGCTACACCTTC. The encoded protein is CASSPYTRGFYGYTF.

CDR3 in DNA: TGTGCCAGCAGTAAGTGGGGGGAGCGGGAAGCTTTCTTT. The encoded protein is CASSKWGEREAFF. V gene TRBV27 combines with J gene TRBJ1-1; a weak D match, TRBD1 (5 bases). Trimming pared 5 bases from V and 8 bases from J, leaving 15 bases between. This CDR3 comprises 13 residues. Looked up from germline, CDR1 is MNHEY and CDR2 is SMNVEV (reference sequence).

CDR3 nucleotide sequence: TGTGCCAGCAGTGACTCGGCCACAACCTCCACAGATACGCAGTATTTT. Its translation is CASSDSATTSTDTQYF. The chain employs TRBV6-4 and TRBJ2-3; D unresolved. Trimming stripped 0 bases from V and 2 bases from J, with 12 bases between. The germline V gene encodes CDR1 MRHNA and CDR2 SNTAGT. The CDR3 is 16 amino acids.

This chain connects TRBV24-1 to TRBJ2-2; the D gene is possibly TRBD1 (6 bases). CDR3 length: 15 residues. Trimming took 9 bases from V and 2 from J, leaving 15 bases between them. Germline V gene sequence: CDR1 KGHDR, CDR2 SFDVKD. The CDR3 here is CATERGDTNTGELFF. The CDR3 bases are TGTGCCACCGAGCGAGGGGACACCAACACCGGGGAGCTGTTTTTT.

V usage is TRBV7-3 and J usage is TRBJ2-7, with no clear D. V dropped 1 base and J dropped 1 base, with 11 bases sitting between them. This CDR3 spans 15 amino acids. Germline CDR1 reads SGHTA; CDR2 reads FQGTGA. The CDR3 sequence is CASSLRAGLSYEQYF. CDR3 nucleotides: TGTGCCAGCAGCTTAAGGGCAGGCCTTTCCTACGAGCAGTACTTC.

The J gene is TRBJ2-1, the V gene TRBV12-5; TRBD1 agrees at 10 bases. The CDR3 length is 18 residues. V lost 5 bases to trimming and J lost 6 bases; unmatched junction nucleotides: 16. Germline V lookup: CDR1 LGHNT, CDR2 FRNRAP. CDR3 amino acids: CASGLDRGRELRPNEQFF. CDR3 sequence (DNA): TGTGCTAGTGGTCTAGACAGGGGGCGAGAACTCCGCCCCAATGAGCAGTTCTTC.

The rearrangement joins TRBV7-2 to TRBJ2-3, with 8 positions matching TRBD1. With 1 base clipped from V and 4 bases from J, the junction kept 7 bases outside the gene matches. The CDR3 has 16 amino acids. CDR1 is SGHTA and CDR2 is FQGNSA in the germline V gene. The CDR3 DNA reads TGTGCCAGCAGCTTAGATGCAGGGGGCGCAGCAGATACGCAGTATTTT. Translating it yields CASSLDAGGAADTQYF.

The chain employs TRBV7-2 and TRBJ2-1; 8 positions match TRBD2. The CDR3 length is 20 residues. With V trimmed by 0 bases and J by 7 bases, 20 bases remained unmatched. The germline gives CDR1 SGHTA, CDR2 FQGNSA. CDR3 loop: CASSLATHPGLEDFGNEQFF. The CDR3 region has the DNA TGTGCCAGCAGCTTAGCTACACATCCGGGACTAGAAGATTTTGGAAATGAGCAGTTCTTC.

The chain uses TRBV5-1 and TRBJ2-4, with 8 bases lining up with TRBD2. Germline CDR1 reads SGHRS; CDR2 reads YFSETQ. The V segment lost 4 bases and the J segment 1 base; nucleotides outside the gene matches: 7. This CDR3 contains 16 residues. The CDR3, as DNA: TGCGCCAGCAGCGCAGAGCGGGGGAGGGCCAAAAACATTCAGTACTTC. Amino acids: CASSAERGRAKNIQYF.

The V call is TRBV7-8, the J call TRBJ1-4, with 8 positions matching TRBD1. After removal of 5 bases from V and 5 bases from J, the junction contained 4 bases not matched to a gene. Germline CDR1 reads SGHVS; CDR2 reads FQNEAQ. The CDR3 has 14 residues. CDR3 DNA: TGTGCCAGCAGCCCGGGACAGGCGAATGAAAAACTGTTTTTT. Translated, it gives CASSPGQANEKLFF.

As DNA, the CDR3 is TGTGCCAGCAGCCTGGGGAGGATCGTAAAGGGCCAAAGCTGGGACATTCAGTACTTC. It specifies CASSLGRIVKGQSWDIQYF. V and J are TRBV11-2 and TRBJ2-4, with a tentative D call TRBD2 (6 bases). Looked up from germline, CDR1 is SGHAT and CDR2 is FQNNGV. The CDR3 length is 19 residues. V was clipped by 5 bases and J by 8 bases, with 31 bases between them.

The chain combines TRBV9 with TRBJ2-2, with 10 nucleotides matching TRBD1. From germline, CDR1 is SGDLS and CDR2 YYNGEE. Trimming cost V 4 bases and J 7 bases; bases outside gene matches: 7. The CDR3 spans 15 residues. In nucleotides, the CDR3 is TGTGCCAGCAGCTCGACAGGGGGCGCAGACGGGGAGCTGTTTTTT. It yields the protein CASSSTGGADGELFF.

The genes are TRBV18 and TRBJ1-1, with TRBD1 as a possible D gene (6 bases). There are 17 residues in the CDR3. V lost 0 bases and J lost 10, with 24 bases in between. From germline, CDR1 is KGHSH and CDR2 LQKENI. CDR3 protein: CASSPPEIFGTPARAFF. CDR3 coding DNA: TGTGCCAGCTCACCACCGGAGATATTCGGGACACCGGCCCGAGCTTTCTTT.

The V call is TRBV6-5, the J call TRBJ1-2, with D maybe TRBD1 (5 bases). CDR1 is MNHEY, CDR2 SVGAGI, per germline. Trimming removed 0 bases at V and 6 bases at J, with 8 bases between. The CDR3 has 13 residues. This CDR3 is CASSYSAGNGYTF. The CDR3 DNA sequence: TGTGCCAGCAGTTACTCGGCAGGGAATGGCTACACCTTC.

This clone appeared once. CDR3 sequence: CASIRQGGNYGYTF. The CDR3 nucleotides read TGTGCCAGCATCCGACAGGGGGGTAACTATGGCTACACCTTC. The gene calls are TRBV7-9 and TRBJ1-2; 9 nucleotides match TRBD1. V dropped 7 bases and J dropped 1; count of bases not matched to a gene: 4. Germline V gene lookup returns CDR1 SEHNR and CDR2 FQNEAQ (reference sequence). CDR3 length: 14 amino acids.

The chain combines TRBV19 with TRBJ2-2, with D tentatively TRBD1 (6 bases). The CDR3 runs 15 residues. The V end was cut by 5 bases, the J end by 3 bases, with 13 bases between. CDR1 LNHDA and CDR2 SQIVND come from the germline V gene (reference sequence). The CDR3 is CASSARGSDTGELFF. CDR3 DNA: TGTGCCAGTAGTGCCAGGGGTTCGGACACCGGGGAGCTGTTTTTT. Based on the CDR3 plus reference TRBV19 and TRBJ2-2, the full variable domain is DGGITQSPKYLFRKEGQNVTLSCEQNLNHDAMYWYRQDPGQGLRLIYYSQIVNDFQKGDIAEGYSVSREKKESFPLTVTSAQKNPTAFYLCASSARGSDTGELFFGEGSRLTVL.

This sequence joins TRBV11-2 and TRBJ2-1, with TRBD2 as a possible D gene (6 bases). The CDR3 is 15 amino acids. Per the germline V gene, CDR1 is SGHAT and CDR2 is FQNNGV. V was trimmed by 4 bases and J by 7 bases, leaving 17 bases between them. As DNA, the CDR3 is TGTGCCAGCAGCTCGGATTCGGGAGCTGGTAATGAGCAGTTCTTC. Translated, it gives CASSSDSGAGNEQFF.

The chain uses TRBV7-9 and TRBJ1-2, with TRBD1 matching over 7 bases. V shed 5 bases and J 6 bases; nucleotides not matched to a gene: 6. Per the germline V gene, CDR1 is SEHNR and CDR2 is FQNEAQ (reference sequence). CDR3 length: 13 amino acids. The CDR3 nucleotides are TGTGCCAGCAGCACGACAGGGTATAATGGCTACACCTTC. Translation: CASSTTGYNGYTF.